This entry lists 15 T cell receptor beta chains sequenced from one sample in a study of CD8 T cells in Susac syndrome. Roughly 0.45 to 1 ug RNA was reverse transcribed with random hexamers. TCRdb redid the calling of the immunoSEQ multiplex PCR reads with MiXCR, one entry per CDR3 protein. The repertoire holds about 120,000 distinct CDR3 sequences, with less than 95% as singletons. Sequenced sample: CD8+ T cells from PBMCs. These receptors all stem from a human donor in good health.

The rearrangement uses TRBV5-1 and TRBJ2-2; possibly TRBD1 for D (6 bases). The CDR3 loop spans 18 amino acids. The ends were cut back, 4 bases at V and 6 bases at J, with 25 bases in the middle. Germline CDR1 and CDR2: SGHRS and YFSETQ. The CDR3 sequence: CASSHSTEQGRVSGELFF. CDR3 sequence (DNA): TGCGCCAGCAGCCACTCAACAGAACAGGGACGCGTTTCCGGGGAGCTGTTTTTT.

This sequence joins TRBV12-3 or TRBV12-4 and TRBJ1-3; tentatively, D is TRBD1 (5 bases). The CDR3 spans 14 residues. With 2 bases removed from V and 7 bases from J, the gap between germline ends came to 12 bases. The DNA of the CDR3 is TGTGCCAGCAGTTTAACGGGGTGGGGGAACACCATATATTTT. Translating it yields CASSLTGWGNTIYF.

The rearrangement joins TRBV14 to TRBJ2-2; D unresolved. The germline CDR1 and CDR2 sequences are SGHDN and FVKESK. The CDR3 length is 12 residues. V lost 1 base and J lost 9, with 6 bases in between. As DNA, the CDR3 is TGTGCCAGCAGCCAAGGGTCCCGGGAGCTGTTTTTT. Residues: CASSQGSRELFF.

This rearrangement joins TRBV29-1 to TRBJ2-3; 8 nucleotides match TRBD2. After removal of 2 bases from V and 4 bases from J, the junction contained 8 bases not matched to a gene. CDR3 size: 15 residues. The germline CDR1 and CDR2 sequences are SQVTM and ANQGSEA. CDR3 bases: TGCAGCGTTGAAAGAGCGGGAGTTCGAGCAGATACGCAGTATTTT. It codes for CSVERAGVRADTQYF.

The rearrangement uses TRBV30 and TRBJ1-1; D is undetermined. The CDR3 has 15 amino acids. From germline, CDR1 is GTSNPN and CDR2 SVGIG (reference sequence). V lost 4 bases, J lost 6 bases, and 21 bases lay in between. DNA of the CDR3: TGTGCCTGGACCATTTCGGGCGGCGGAATCGCTGAAGCTTTCTTT. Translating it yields CAWTISGGGIAEAFF.

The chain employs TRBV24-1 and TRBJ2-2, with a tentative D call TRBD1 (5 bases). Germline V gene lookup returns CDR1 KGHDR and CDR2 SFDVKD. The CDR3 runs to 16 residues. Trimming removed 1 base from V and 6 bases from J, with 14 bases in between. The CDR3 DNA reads TGTGCCACCAGTGATTTTGCGGACAATATGGCCGGGGAGCTGTTTTTT. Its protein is CATSDFADNMAGELFF.

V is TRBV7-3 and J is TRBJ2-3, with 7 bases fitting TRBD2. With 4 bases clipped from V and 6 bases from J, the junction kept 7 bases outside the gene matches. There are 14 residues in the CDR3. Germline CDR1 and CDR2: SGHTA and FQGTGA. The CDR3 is CASSSSGGIDTQYF. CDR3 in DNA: TGTGCCAGCAGCTCGTCGGGGGGAATCGATACGCAGTATTTT.

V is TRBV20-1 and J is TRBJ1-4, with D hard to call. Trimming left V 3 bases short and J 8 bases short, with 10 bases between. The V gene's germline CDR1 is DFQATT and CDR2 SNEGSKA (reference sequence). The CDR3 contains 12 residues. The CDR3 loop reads CSASRSIEKLFF. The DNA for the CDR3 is TGCAGTGCTAGTCGATCCATCGAAAAACTGTTTTTT.

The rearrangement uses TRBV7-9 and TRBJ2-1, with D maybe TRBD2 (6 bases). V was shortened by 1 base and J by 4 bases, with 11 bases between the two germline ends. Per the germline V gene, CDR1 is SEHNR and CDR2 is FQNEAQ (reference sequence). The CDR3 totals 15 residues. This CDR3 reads CASSLGGGAYNEQFF. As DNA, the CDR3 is TGTGCCAGCAGCTTAGGGGGCGGGGCGTACAATGAGCAGTTCTTC.

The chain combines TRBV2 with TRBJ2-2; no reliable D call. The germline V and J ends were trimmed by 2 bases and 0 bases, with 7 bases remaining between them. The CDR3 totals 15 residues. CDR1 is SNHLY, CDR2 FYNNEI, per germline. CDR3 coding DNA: TGTGCCAGCAGTGAATTGCAGGCGAACACCGGGGAGCTGTTTTTT. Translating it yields CASSELQANTGELFF.

The CDR3 DNA follows: TGTGCCAGTAGGACAGGGTGGTATGGCTACACCTTC. Amino acids: CASRTGWYGYTF. This sequence joins TRBV19 and TRBJ1-2, with 7 positions matching TRBD1. Germline CDR1 is LNHDA and CDR2 is SQIVND (reference sequence). J was trimmed by 5 bases and V by 6 bases; bases with no gene match: 3. This CDR3 is built from 12 residues.

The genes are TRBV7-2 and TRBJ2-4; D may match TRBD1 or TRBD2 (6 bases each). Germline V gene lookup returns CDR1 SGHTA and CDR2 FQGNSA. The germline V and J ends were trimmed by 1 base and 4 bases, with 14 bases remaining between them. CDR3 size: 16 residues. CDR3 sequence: CASSLGRTGAKNIQYF. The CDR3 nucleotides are TGTGCCAGCAGCTTAGGTCGCACGGGGGCTAAAAACATTCAGTACTTC.

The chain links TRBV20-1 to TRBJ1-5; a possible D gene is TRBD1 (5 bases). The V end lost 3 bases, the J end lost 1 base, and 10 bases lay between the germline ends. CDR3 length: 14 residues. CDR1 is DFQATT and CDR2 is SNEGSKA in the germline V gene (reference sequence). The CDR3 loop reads CSARTRGSNQPQHF. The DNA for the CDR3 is TGCAGTGCTAGGACCCGGGGGAGCAATCAGCCCCAGCATTTT.

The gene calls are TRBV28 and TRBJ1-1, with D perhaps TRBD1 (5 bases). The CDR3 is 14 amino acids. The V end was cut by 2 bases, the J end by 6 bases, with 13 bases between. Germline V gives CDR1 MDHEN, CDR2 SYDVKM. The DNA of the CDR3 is TGTGCCAGCAGTTTAAGACAGAGTTGGGCTGAAGCTTTCTTT. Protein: CASSLRQSWAEAFF.

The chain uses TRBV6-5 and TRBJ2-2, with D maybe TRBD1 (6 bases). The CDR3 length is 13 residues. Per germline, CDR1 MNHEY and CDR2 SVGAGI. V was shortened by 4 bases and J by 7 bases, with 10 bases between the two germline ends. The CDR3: CASSSQGRGELFF. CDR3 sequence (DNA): TGTGCCAGCAGTTCCCAGGGGCGCGGGGAGCTGTTTTTT.